These 32 T cell receptor beta chains were sequenced from one sample in a study of CD8+CD57+ T cells in acquired aplastic anemia. Genomic DNA acted as the template from which TCR beta VDJ combination and CDR3 sequence profiling were carried out. MiXCR, applied by TCRdb to the reads, yields one record per CDR3 protein. The sample carries over 100,000 distinct CDR3 sequences, approximately 41% recorded once. Sample: sorted CD4+, CD8+, or CD8+CD57+ T cells (not recorded which) from PBMCs. Receptors originate from a human donor in good health, serving as a control.

This clonotype was seen repeatedly, ten times or more. The chain has TRBV15 and TRBJ1-2; D not certain. The CDR3 length is 16 residues. The V end lost 1 base, the J end lost 4 bases, and 16 bases lay between the germline ends. Per germline, CDR1 LNHNV and CDR2 YYDKDF (reference sequence). The CDR3 nucleotides read TGTGCCACCAGCAGAGGGTCCCCCCAGGCTGGCTATGGCTACACCTTC. Translated: CATSRGSPQAGYGYTF.

This clonotype was counted ten times or more. The V and J genes are TRBV9 and TRBJ2-1; weak D call: TRBD2 (6 bases). CDR1 and CDR2 (germline): SGDLS, YYNGEE. This CDR3 is built from 16 residues. Trimming shortened V by 0 bases and J by 1 base, and 11 bases separated the two germline ends. CDR3 sequence reads: CASSVEGRGSYNEQFF. CDR3 in DNA: TGTGCCAGCAGCGTAGAGGGGCGGGGATCCTACAATGAGCAGTTCTTC.

For this clonotype: Since a much larger clone is just one base distant, this may be a read error. The chain employs TRBV2 and TRBJ2-1, with D uncertain. In germline, CDR1 is SNHLY, CDR2 FYNNEI. The CDR3 totals 17 residues. This CDR3 reads CASRGSNDFLSYNERFF. CDR3 sequence (DNA): TGTGCCAGCAGGGGATCGAACGACTTCCTCTCCTACAATGAGCGGTTCTTC.

This clonotype was seen a handful of times. Just one base apart from a much larger clone, this may be a read error. V and J are TRBV11-2 and TRBJ1-4; D ambiguous. In germline, CDR1 is SGHAT, CDR2 FQNNGV. The CDR3 is made up of 15 amino acids. This CDR3 reads CASSLVRSTNEQLFF. The CDR3, as DNA: TGTGCCAGCAGCTTAGTACGGAGTACGAATGAACAACTGTTTTTT.

This clonotype has a handful of counts. This sequence joins TRBV2 and TRBJ2-1; no definite D call. Per germline, CDR1 SNHLY and CDR2 FYNNEI. The CDR3 loop spans 12 amino acids. V was pared by 3 bases and J by 12 bases, with 12 bases between. CDR3 DNA sequence: TGTGCCAGCAGTGAGACTGAGAGGCTGCAGTTCTTC. Its translation is CASSETERLQFF.

V and J are TRBV7-9 and TRBJ2-7; D is unclear. The CDR3 contains 13 residues. Trimming removed 6 bases from V and 2 bases from J, with 11 bases in between. Germline V gene lookup returns CDR1 SEHNR and CDR2 FQNEAQ (reference sequence). The chain's CDR3 is CASSLVGAYEQYF. The DNA for the CDR3 is TGTGCCAGCAGTTTGGTAGGTGCCTACGAGCAGTACTTC.

This clonotype was observed a handful of times. The rearrangement uses TRBV3-1 and TRBJ2-2, with 15 bases fitting TRBD2. Germline V gene sequence: CDR1 LGHDT, CDR2 YNNKEL (reference sequence). Unmatched junction bases numbered 4, after V lost 4 bases and J lost 7 bases. This CDR3 spans 16 amino acids. Here the CDR3 DNA reads TGTGCCAGCAGCCTCCGGACTAGCGGGGGGGGCGGGGAGCTGTTTTTT. Translation: CASSLRTSGGGGELFF.

This clonotype was counted at least ten times. The chain employs TRBV9 and TRBJ2-3; maybe TRBD2 (5 bases). The ends were cut back, 1 base at V and 3 bases at J, with 12 bases in the middle. This CDR3 comprises 15 residues. Germline V CDR1 and CDR2: SGDLS, YYNGEE. CDR3 nucleotides: TGTGCCAGCAGCGTAATCGCCTCGGGGACAGATACGCAGTATTTT. This sequence encodes CASSVIASGTDTQYF.

This clonotype was detected only a few times. The V call is TRBV18, the J call TRBJ1-6; the D is unclear. CDR3 length: 15 amino acids. The V gene lost 4 bases and the J gene lost 5 bases, with 12 bases spanning the gap. Germline lookup yields CDR1 KGHSH and CDR2 LQKENI. Here the CDR3 DNA reads TGTGCCAGCTCACGAGCACAGAATAATAATTCACCCCTCCACTTT. Translating gives CASSRAQNNNSPLHF.

Ten or more counts support this clonotype. V and J are TRBV12-3 or TRBV12-4 and TRBJ2-7, with TRBD2 matching 7 bases. The CDR3 runs 13 residues. V lost 4 bases to trimming and J lost 2 bases; unmatched junction nucleotides: 2. Written as DNA, the CDR3 is TGTGCCAGCAGTTCCGGACTAGCCTACGAGCAGTACTTC. Translation: CASSSGLAYEQYF.

This clonotype was detected only once. The rearrangement joins TRBV20-1 to TRBJ2-1; a weak D match, TRBD1 (6 bases). From germline, CDR1 is DFQATT and CDR2 SNEGSKA (reference sequence). Between the trimmed V and J ends, which lost 1 base and 4 bases, there was a span of 11 bases. CDR3 length: 14 residues. In nucleotides, the CDR3 is TGCAGTGCTAGAGGCTGGACAGTTTACAATGAGCAGTTCTTC. Translating gives CSARGWTVYNEQFF.

The rearrangement uses TRBV12-5 and TRBJ1-5; D gene uncertain. Germline loops: CDR1 LGHNT, CDR2 FRNRAP. This CDR3 contains 16 residues. V was cut by 5 bases and J by 5 bases, with 19 bases left in between. This chain's CDR3 is CASGVKRGITDQPQHF. CDR3 DNA sequence: TGTGCTAGTGGTGTCAAGCGGGGTATTACCGATCAGCCCCAGCATTTT.

The V and J genes are TRBV29-1 and TRBJ1-5; TRBD1 matches 10 bases. After removal of 7 bases from V and 7 bases from J, the junction contained 7 bases not matched to a gene. In germline, CDR1 is SQVTM, CDR2 ANQGSEA. This CDR3 is 13 amino acids long. The CDR3, as DNA: TGCAGCGCCAGGGACAGGGGAGACCAGCCCCAGCATTTT. Translating it yields CSARDRGDQPQHF.

This clonotype was recorded many times. CDR3 protein: CASRPTGVRGYTF. CDR3 DNA sequence: TGTGCCAGTAGACCCACAGGGGTCCGCGGCTACACCTTC. The chain joins TRBV19 to TRBJ1-2; TRBD1 matches at 7 bases. This CDR3 region has 13 residues. V was pared by 6 bases and J by 8 bases, with 9 bases of the junction left unmatched. CDR1 LNHDA and CDR2 SQIVND come from the germline V gene (reference sequence). The variable domain in full, completed from reference TRBV19 and TRBJ1-2, reads DGGITQSPKYLFRKEGQNVTLSCEQNLNHDAMYWYRQDPGQGLRLIYYSQIVNDFQKGDIAEGYSVSREKKESFPLTVTSAQKNPTAFYLCASRPTGVRGYTFGSGTRLTVV.

The chain combines TRBV7-9 with TRBJ1-4, with a weak D call TRBD1 (5 bases). Germline assignment: CDR1 SEHNR and CDR2 FQNEAQ (reference sequence). Trimming stripped 4 bases from V and 8 bases from J, with 8 bases between. This CDR3 has 12 amino acids. In DNA, the CDR3 is TGTGCCAGCAGCTCCGGGACCGAAAAACTGTTTTTT. Translated, it gives CASSSGTEKLFF.

In this sample, this clonotype turned up many times. The chain couples TRBV20-1 to TRBJ2-7, with D maybe TRBD2 (6 bases). The CDR3 consists of 15 residues. The V end was cut by 1 base, the J end by 4 bases, with 17 bases between. The germline V gene encodes CDR1 DFQATT and CDR2 SNEGSKA (reference sequence). The CDR3 coding sequence is TGCAGTGCTAGAGGATATGAGTTCGGGGGATACGAGCAGTACTTC. It translates to CSARGYEFGGYEQYF.

This clonotype showed up just a few times. V and J are TRBV3-1 and TRBJ1-1; TRBD1 might be the D (6 bases). The CDR3 contains 16 residues. CDR1 is LGHDT, CDR2 YNNKEL, per germline (reference sequence). The V end lost 4 bases, the J end lost 5 bases, and 20 bases lay between the germline ends. CDR3 sequence reads: CASSPEVGARLTEAFF. The CDR3, as DNA: TGTGCCAGCAGCCCCGAGGTGGGGGCTAGATTGACTGAAGCTTTCTTT.

A few counts support this clonotype. Germline and junction disagree at one end, which may indicate a read error. The chain couples TRBV19 to TRBJ2-1; the match to TRBD1 covers 8 bases. This CDR3 has 15 residues. Germline CDR1 reads LNHDA; CDR2 reads SQIVND (reference sequence). CDR3 in amino acids: CASSPDRGSYNGQFF. In nucleotides, the CDR3 is TGTGCCAGCAGCCCCGACAGGGGTTCCTACAATGGGCAGTTCTTC.

The sample holds many counts of this clonotype. The J gene is TRBJ2-2, the V gene TRBV5-1, with 11 nucleotides matching TRBD2. There are 18 residues in the CDR3. Germline V gene sequence: CDR1 SGHRS, CDR2 YFSETQ. V was clipped by 3 bases and J by 7 bases; unmatched bases: 14. Here the CDR3 DNA reads TGCGCCAGCAGCTCAATCATAACTAGCGGGAGATCCGGCGGGGAGCTGTTTTTT. Protein: CASSSIITSGRSGGELFF.

This clonotype was recorded at least ten times. This rearrangement joins TRBV7-2 to TRBJ2-7; perhaps TRBD2 as D (5 bases). Trimming took off 1 base at V and 7 bases at J, with 11 bases between the two ends. CDR3 length: 13 amino acids. Germline lookup yields CDR1 SGHTA and CDR2 FQGNSA. CDR3 in DNA: TGTGCCAGCAGCTTAGGCGGCCGGGGTGAGCAGTACTTC. Encoded protein: CASSLGGRGEQYF.

The chain links TRBV20-1 to TRBJ1-1; D might be TRBD1 (6 bases). The CDR3 consists of 13 residues. Germline-derived CDR1 and CDR2 are DFQATT and SNEGSKA (reference sequence). Trimming pared 5 bases from V and 5 bases from J, leaving 15 bases between. The CDR3 sequence: CSAVTGTRTEAFF. The CDR3 DNA sequence: TGCAGTGCTGTCACCGGGACACGGACTGAAGCTTTCTTT.

This clonotype was observed many times. V is TRBV11-2 and J is TRBJ2-1, with 7 bases identical to TRBD1. The V gene end was trimmed by 6 bases and the J gene end by 10 bases; junction bases not matched to a gene: 12. The V gene's germline CDR1 is SGHAT and CDR2 FQNNGV. The length of the CDR3 is 14 residues. The CDR3 spells CASRTGISVGEQFF. The CDR3, as DNA: TGTGCCAGCAGGACAGGGATATCGGTAGGGGAGCAGTTCTTC.

This clonotype was counted ten times or more. The rearrangement uses TRBV10-3 and TRBJ2-3, with D perhaps matching TRBD1 (5 bases). The CDR3 has 16 amino acids. V shed 0 bases and J shed 2 bases, with 12 bases lying between them. The germline gives CDR1 ENHRY, CDR2 SYGVKD. The CDR3 is CAISESVGVITDTQYF. DNA for the CDR3: TGTGCCATCAGTGAGTCTGTAGGGGTAATCACAGATACGCAGTATTTT.

V usage is TRBV28 and J usage is TRBJ1-2; D unclear. This CDR3 has 13 residues. From germline, CDR1 is MDHEN and CDR2 SYDVKM. The ends were cut back, 3 bases at V and 2 bases at J, with 7 bases in the middle. The CDR3 DNA reads TGTGCCAGCAGTTTCCCCTTAAACTATGGCTACACCTTC. Amino acids: CASSFPLNYGYTF.

The table lists this clonotype with many counts. The chain carries TRBV30 and TRBJ1-2, with TRBD1 as a possible D gene (6 bases). The CDR3 has 14 amino acids. With 4 bases removed from V and 5 bases from J, the gap between germline ends came to 17 bases. The germline CDR1 and CDR2 sequences are GTSNPN and SVGIG (reference sequence). The CDR3 loop is CAWMGRDRTYGYTF. CDR3 nucleotides: TGTGCCTGGATGGGACGAGACAGGACTTATGGCTACACCTTC.

This clonotype was found many times. The CDR3 protein is CASLWGISGSSPLHF. The DNA of the CDR3 is TGTGCCAGCTTGTGGGGGATCTCGGGTAGTTCACCCCTCCACTTT. The gene calls are TRBV6-1 and TRBJ1-6; D possibly corresponds to TRBD1 (5 bases). The V and J ends lost 8 bases and 9 bases respectively, with 20 bases between them. Germline loops: CDR1 MNHNS, CDR2 SASEGT. The CDR3 totals 15 residues.

This clonotype was seen more than once but under ten times. This sequence may be a read error, since a much larger clone differs from it by one base. J is TRBJ1-2 and V is TRBV6-1; D remains ambiguous. The V gene's germline CDR1 is MNHNS and CDR2 SASEGT. This CDR3 spans 14 amino acids. Here the CDR3 reads CASSTSTSGAGRNF. The CDR3 nucleotides are TGTGCCAGCTCCACATCGACGTCGGGCGCAGGCCGAAACTTC.

The count of this clonotype is one. CDR3 DNA: TGTGCCATCAGTGCCGGGACACCAGATGGCTACACCTTC. Translating gives CAISAGTPDGYTF. V gene TRBV10-3 combines with J gene TRBJ1-2, with D possibly matching TRBD1 (6 bases). V lost 4 bases and J 6 bases, leaving 12 bases between the germline ends. The CDR3 loop spans 13 amino acids. Germline loops: CDR1 ENHRY, CDR2 SYGVKD.

Here the CDR3 DNA reads TGTGCCAGCAGCGACGAACAGGGGGCTCGGTCACCCCTCCACTTT. Protein: CASSDEQGARSPLHF. The chain links TRBV2 to TRBJ1-6; 9 bases fit TRBD1. Per germline, CDR1 SNHLY and CDR2 FYNNEI. This CDR3 has 15 amino acids. V trimming: 6 bases; J trimming: 10 bases; junction bases outside the gene matches: 10.

The chain uses TRBV20-1 and TRBJ1-3; D is unclear. This CDR3 has 15 residues. Trimming removed 0 bases from V and 3 bases from J, with 12 bases in between. Germline lookup yields CDR1 DFQATT and CDR2 SNEGSKA (reference sequence). CDR3 coding DNA: TGCAGTGCTAGAGATGGGATTGCAGGTGGAAACACCATATATTTT. This translates into CSARDGIAGGNTIYF.

The V gene is TRBV6-5, the J gene TRBJ1-2; D unclear. The CDR3 runs to 16 residues. From germline, CDR1 is MNHEY and CDR2 SVGAGI. V was cut by 2 bases and J by 3 bases, with 16 bases left in between. CDR3 loop: CASSYAWSGRHYGYTF. DNA of the CDR3: TGTGCCAGCAGTTACGCATGGTCAGGCAGACACTATGGCTACACCTTC.

This clonotype was seen only a few times. A much larger clone is a single base away; this may be a read error. The rearrangement uses TRBV20-1 and TRBJ2-2, with a tentative D call TRBD2 (5 bases). The CDR3 extends over 13 amino acids. Between the trimmed V and J ends, which lost 3 bases and 9 bases, there was a span of 14 bases. From germline, CDR1 is DFQATT and CDR2 SNEGSKA (reference sequence). In nucleotides, the CDR3 is TGCAGTGCTAGCGACGGGGTGAGAAGGGAGCTGTTTTTT. It translates to CSASDGVRRELFF.